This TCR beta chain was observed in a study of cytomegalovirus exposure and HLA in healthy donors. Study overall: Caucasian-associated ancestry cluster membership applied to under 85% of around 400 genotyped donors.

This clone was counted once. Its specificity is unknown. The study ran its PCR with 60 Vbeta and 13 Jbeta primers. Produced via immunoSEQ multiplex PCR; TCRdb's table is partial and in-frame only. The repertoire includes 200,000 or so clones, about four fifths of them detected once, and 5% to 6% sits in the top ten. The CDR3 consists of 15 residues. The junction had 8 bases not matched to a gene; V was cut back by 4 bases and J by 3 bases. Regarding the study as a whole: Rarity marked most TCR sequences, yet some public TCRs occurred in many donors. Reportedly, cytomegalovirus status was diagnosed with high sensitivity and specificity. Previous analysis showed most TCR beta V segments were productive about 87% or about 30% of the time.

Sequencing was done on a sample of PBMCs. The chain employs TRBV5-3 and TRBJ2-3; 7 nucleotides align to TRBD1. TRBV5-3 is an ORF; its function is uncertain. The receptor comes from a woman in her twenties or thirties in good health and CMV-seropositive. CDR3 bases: TGTGCCAGAAGCGCCGGGACAGAGTCTACAGATACGCAGTATTTT. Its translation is CARSAGTESTDTQYF.